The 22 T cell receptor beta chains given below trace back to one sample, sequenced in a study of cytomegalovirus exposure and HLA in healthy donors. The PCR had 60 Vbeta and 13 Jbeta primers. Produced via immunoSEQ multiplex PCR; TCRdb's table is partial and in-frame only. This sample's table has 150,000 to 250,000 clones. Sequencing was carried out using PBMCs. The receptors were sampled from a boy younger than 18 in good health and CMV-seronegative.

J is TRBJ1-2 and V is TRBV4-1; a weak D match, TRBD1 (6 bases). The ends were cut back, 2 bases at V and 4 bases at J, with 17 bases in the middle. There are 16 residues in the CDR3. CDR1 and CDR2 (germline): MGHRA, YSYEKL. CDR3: CASSQPGQKLSYGYTF. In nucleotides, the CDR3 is TGCGCCAGCAGCCAACCCGGACAGAAACTATCCTATGGCTACACCTTC.

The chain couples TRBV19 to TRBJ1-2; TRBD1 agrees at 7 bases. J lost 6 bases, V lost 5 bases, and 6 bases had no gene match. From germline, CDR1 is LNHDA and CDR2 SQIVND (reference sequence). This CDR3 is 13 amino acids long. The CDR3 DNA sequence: TGTGCCAGTAGTCCGACAGGGACAAATGGCTACACCTTC. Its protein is CASSPTGTNGYTF.

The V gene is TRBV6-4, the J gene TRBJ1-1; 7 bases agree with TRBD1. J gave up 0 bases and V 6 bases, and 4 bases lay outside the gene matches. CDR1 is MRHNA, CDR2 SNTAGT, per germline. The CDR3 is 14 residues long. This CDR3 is CASRPDRVNTEAFF. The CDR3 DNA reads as TGTGCCAGCAGACCCGACAGGGTGAACACTGAAGCTTTCTTT.

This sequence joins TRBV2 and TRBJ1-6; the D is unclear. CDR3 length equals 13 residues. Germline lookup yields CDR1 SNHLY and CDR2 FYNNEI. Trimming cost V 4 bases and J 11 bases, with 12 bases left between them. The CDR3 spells CASSANKFAPLHF. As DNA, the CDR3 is TGTGCCAGCAGTGCCAACAAATTTGCACCCCTCCACTTT.

The CDR3 coding sequence is TGTGCCAGCAGTCTCAGAAGGGGACAGAAAACTGAAGCTTTCTTT. Amino acids: CASSLRRGQKTEAFF. This chain links TRBV2 with TRBJ1-1; 7 nucleotides agree with TRBD1. The trim removed 5 bases at V and 5 bases at J, leaving 11 bases unmatched. The length of the CDR3 is 15 residues. Germline V gives CDR1 SNHLY, CDR2 FYNNEI.

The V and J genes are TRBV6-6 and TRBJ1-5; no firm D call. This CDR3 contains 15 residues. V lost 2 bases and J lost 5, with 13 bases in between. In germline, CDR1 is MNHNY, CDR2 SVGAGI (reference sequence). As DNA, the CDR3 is TGTGCCAGCAGTTACGATGGCGGGAGAGATCAGCCCCAGCATTTT. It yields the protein CASSYDGGRDQPQHF.

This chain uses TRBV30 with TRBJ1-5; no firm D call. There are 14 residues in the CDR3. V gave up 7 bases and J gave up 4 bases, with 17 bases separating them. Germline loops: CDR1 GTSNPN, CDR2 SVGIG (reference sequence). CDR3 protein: CAYNRNQLNQPQHF. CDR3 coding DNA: TGTGCCTACAACAGAAACCAGCTTAATCAGCCCCAGCATTTT.

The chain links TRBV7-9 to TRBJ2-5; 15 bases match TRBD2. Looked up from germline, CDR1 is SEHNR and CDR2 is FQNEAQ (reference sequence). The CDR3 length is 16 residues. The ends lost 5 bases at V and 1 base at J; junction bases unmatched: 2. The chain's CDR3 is CASSRTSGGAQETQYF. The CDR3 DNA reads TGTGCCAGCAGCCGGACTAGCGGGGGGGCCCAAGAGACCCAGTACTTC.

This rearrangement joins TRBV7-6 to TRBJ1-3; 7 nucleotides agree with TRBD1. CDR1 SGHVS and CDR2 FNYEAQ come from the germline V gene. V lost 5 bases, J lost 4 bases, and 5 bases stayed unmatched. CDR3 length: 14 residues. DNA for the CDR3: TGTGCCAGCAGCCCCCAGGACAGGGGAAACACCATATATTTT. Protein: CASSPQDRGNTIYF.

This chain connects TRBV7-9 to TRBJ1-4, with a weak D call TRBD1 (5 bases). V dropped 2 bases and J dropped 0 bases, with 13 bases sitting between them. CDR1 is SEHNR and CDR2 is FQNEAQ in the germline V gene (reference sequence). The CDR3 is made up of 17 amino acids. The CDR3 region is CASSLISGWATNEKLFF. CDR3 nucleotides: TGTGCCAGCAGCTTAATTTCAGGGTGGGCAACTAATGAAAAACTGTTTTTT.

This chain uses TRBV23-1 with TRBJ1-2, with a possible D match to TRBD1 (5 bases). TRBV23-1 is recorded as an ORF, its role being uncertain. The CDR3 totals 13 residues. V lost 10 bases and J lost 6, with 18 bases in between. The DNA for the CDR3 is TGCGCCAACACTTCCGGGGGTAGGAATGGCTACACCTTC. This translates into CANTSGGRNGYTF.

CDR3 sequence: CASSPTRGETQYF. The CDR3 region has the DNA TGTGCCAGCAGCCCAACTCGCGGGGAGACCCAGTACTTC. The J gene is TRBJ2-5, the V gene TRBV27, with TRBD2 as a possible D gene (5 bases). The CDR3 runs to 13 residues. The V gene lost 6 bases and the J gene lost 5 bases, with 13 bases spanning the gap. The V gene's germline CDR1 is MNHEY and CDR2 SMNVEV (reference sequence).

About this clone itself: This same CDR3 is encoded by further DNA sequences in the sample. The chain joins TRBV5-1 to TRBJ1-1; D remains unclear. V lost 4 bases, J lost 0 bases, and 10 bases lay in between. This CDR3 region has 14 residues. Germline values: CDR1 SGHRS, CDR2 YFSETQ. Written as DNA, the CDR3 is TGCGCCAGCAGCATGACGACACTGAACACTGAAGCTTTCTTT. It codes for CASSMTTLNTEAFF.

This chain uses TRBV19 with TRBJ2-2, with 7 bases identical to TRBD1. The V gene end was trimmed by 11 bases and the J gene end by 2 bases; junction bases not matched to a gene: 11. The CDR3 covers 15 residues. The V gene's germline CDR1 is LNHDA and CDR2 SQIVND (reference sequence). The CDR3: CALRTGQPNTGELFF. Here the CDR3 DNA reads TGTGCCCTGAGGACGGGACAGCCTAACACCGGGGAGCTGTTTTTT.

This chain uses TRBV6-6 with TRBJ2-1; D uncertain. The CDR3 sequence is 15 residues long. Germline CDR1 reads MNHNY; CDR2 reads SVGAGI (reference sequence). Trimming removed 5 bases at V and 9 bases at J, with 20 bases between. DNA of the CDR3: TGTGCCAGCAGTACCAACCAAAACGACAAACCTGAGCAGTTCTTC. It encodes CASSTNQNDKPEQFF.

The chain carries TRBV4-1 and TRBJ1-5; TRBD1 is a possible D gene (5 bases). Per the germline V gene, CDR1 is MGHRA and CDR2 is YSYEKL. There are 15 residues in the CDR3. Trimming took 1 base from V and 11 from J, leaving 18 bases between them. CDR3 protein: CASSQGEGRVVAQHF. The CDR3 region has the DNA TGCGCCAGCAGCCAAGGAGAGGGGAGGGTAGTAGCCCAGCATTTT.

The CDR3 DNA follows: TGCGCCAGCAGTTGGGACTTTTTCTCAACTAATGAAAAACTGTTTTTT. Its translation is CASSWDFFSTNEKLFF. This chain uses TRBV4-1 with TRBJ1-4; D perhaps matches TRBD1 (5 bases). The CDR3 loop spans 16 amino acids. The germline V gene has CDR1 MGHRA and CDR2 YSYEKL. V was cut by 6 bases and J by 0 bases, with 14 bases left in between.

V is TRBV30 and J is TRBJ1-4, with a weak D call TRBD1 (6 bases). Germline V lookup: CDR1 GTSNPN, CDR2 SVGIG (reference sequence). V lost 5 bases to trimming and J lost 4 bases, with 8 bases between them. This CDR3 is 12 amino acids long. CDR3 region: CAWGQRNEKLFF. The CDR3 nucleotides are TGTGCCTGGGGACAGCGTAATGAAAAACTGTTTTTT.

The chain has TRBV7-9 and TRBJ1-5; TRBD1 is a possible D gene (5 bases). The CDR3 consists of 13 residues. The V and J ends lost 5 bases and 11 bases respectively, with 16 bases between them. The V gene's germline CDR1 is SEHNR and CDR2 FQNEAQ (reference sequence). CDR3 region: CASSQVGAKSQHF. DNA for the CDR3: TGTGCCAGCAGCCAGGTTGGGGCTAAGTCCCAGCATTTT.

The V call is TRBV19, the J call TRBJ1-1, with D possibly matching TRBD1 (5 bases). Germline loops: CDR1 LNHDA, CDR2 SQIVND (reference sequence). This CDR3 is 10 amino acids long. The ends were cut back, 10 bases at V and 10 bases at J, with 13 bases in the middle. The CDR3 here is CATNAGGAFF. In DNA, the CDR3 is TGTGCCACCAACGCCGGGGGAGCTTTCTTT.

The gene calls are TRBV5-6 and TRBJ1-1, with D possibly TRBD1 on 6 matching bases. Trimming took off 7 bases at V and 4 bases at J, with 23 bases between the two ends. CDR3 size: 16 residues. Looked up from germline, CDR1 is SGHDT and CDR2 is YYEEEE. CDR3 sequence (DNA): TGTGCCAGCTCTCGACGCCGGGGGGCGCAAAGCACTGAAGCTTTCTTT. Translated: CASSRRRGAQSTEAFF.

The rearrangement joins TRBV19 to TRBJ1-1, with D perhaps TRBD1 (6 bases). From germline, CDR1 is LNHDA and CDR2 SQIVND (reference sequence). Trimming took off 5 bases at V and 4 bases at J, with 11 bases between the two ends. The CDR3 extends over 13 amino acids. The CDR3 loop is CASSQQGATEAFF. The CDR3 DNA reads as TGTGCCAGTAGTCAACAGGGTGCCACTGAAGCTTTCTTT.